This TCR beta chain was recorded in a study of T cell changes during pregnancy in multiple sclerosis. Data came from immunoSEQ multiplex PCR; TCRdb stores just in-frame clones and leaves some out. This table has fewer than 95,000 clones, around 93% appearing once. With 3 bases clipped from V and 6 bases from J, the junction kept 11 bases outside the gene matches. The length of the CDR3 is 16 residues. Per the germline V gene, CDR1 is MGHDK and CDR2 is SYGVNS. This clone showed up just once. The TCR sequence derives from a female donor with multiple sclerosis, enrolled in a pregnancy study. This sample comprised peripheral blood, obtained in the third trimester of pregnancy. The rearrangement uses TRBV25-1 and TRBJ2-1, with TRBD1 matching 7 bases. CDR3 protein: CASSDPTGRRFNEQFF. The CDR3 coding sequence is TGTGCCAGCAGTGACCCGACAGGGAGAAGGTTCAATGAGCAGTTCTTC. The full variable domain, with the rest looked up from reference TRBV25-1 and TRBJ2-1, is EADIYQTPRYLVIGTGKKITLECSQTMGHDKMYWYQQDPGMELHLIHYSYGVNSTEKGDLSSESTVSRIRTEHFPLTLESARPSHTSQYLCASSDPTGRRFNEQFFGPGTRLTVL.